A single sample is the source of the 15 T cell receptor beta chains below, sequenced in a study of Ad26.COV2.S vaccination and SARS-CoV-2 variants. Generated by immunoSEQ multiplex PCR, the TCRdb table keeps only in-frame clones and is missing some. In the table there are 300,000 to 400,000 clones, roughly 84% of which are singletons. As to treatment: roughly 20 received Ad26.COV2.S at low or high dose, single or two shots; roughly five received placebo; per-sample allocation not given. It was on day 63 after the first vaccine or placebo injection that samples were taken. The sample here was peripheral blood, taken in a trial of Ad26.COV2.S vaccine versus placebo. Receptor source: a person aged 18-65 years who received the Ad26.COV2.S COVID-19 vaccine or a placebo.

This clone was observed a single time. The V gene is TRBV6-2 or TRBV6-3, the J gene TRBJ2-6; 8 bases align to TRBD1. The CDR3 is made up of 18 amino acids. The trim removed 6 bases at V and 0 bases at J, leaving 10 bases unmatched. CDR1 and CDR2 (germline): MNHEY, SVGEGT. CDR3 residues: CASSKVGQGVSGANVLTF. DNA for the CDR3: TGTGCCAGCAGCAAAGTAGGACAGGGCGTCTCTGGGGCCAACGTCCTGACTTTC.

V usage is TRBV7-8 and J usage is TRBJ2-5, with TRBD2 matching over 8 bases. Germline values: CDR1 SGHVS, CDR2 FQNEAQ. CDR3 length equals 18 residues. With V trimmed by 1 base and J by 0 bases, 10 bases remained unmatched. CDR3 region: CASSLDVSGVGYQETQYF. CDR3 nucleotide sequence: TGTGCCAGCAGCTTAGATGTTAGCGGGGTCGGGTACCAAGAGACCCAGTACTTC. The full variable domain, in which reference TRBV7-8 and TRBJ2-5 provide the parts outside the CDR3, is GAGVSQSPRYKVAKRGQDVALRCDPISGHVSLFWYQQALGQGPEFLTYFQNEAQLDKSGLPSDRFFAERPEGSVSTLKIQRTQQEDSAVYLCASSLDVSGVGYQETQYFGPGTRLLVL.

The chain uses TRBV12-3 or TRBV12-4 and TRBJ2-5; D is possibly TRBD2 (6 bases). Trimming pared 6 bases from V and 4 bases from J, leaving 12 bases between. CDR3 length: 13 amino acids. CDR3 residues: CASSEDGRETQYF. The CDR3, as DNA: TGTGCCAGCAGCGAGGACGGGAGAGAGACCCAGTACTTC.

The CDR3 DNA follows: TGTGCCAGCAGTGAAGCGGGCGGCTACACCTTC. Translated, it gives CASSEAGGYTF. This chain connects TRBV2 to TRBJ1-2; D gene uncertain. CDR3 length equals 11 residues. Per germline, CDR1 SNHLY and CDR2 FYNNEI. Trimming stripped 0 bases from V and 8 bases from J, with 4 bases between.

This chain joins TRBV4-3 and TRBJ2-5, with unresolved D. V was cut by 0 bases and J by 2 bases, with 10 bases left in between. CDR3 size: 15 residues. Per the germline V gene, CDR1 is LGHNA and CDR2 is YSLEER. In nucleotides, the CDR3 is TGCGCCAGCAGCCAAGATAAGTCAGGTCAAGAGACCCAGTACTTC. This encodes CASSQDKSGQETQYF.

The chain links TRBV7-3 to TRBJ1-2; D is undetermined. Germline V lookup: CDR1 SGHTA, CDR2 FQGTGA. The CDR3 has 13 amino acids. The V end was cut by 3 bases, the J end by 3 bases, with 8 bases between. The DNA for the CDR3 is TGTGCCAGCAGCTTTGACGAGTACTATGGCTACACCTTC. Encoded protein: CASSFDEYYGYTF.

J is TRBJ1-2 and V is TRBV6-2 or TRBV6-3; D unresolved. V dropped 2 bases and J dropped 2 bases, with 9 bases sitting between them. Germline CDR1 and CDR2: MNHEY and SVGEGT. This CDR3 has 14 residues. The chain's CDR3 is CASSYQVENYGYTF. CDR3 coding DNA: TGTGCCAGCAGTTACCAAGTAGAGAACTATGGCTACACCTTC.

V and J are TRBV7-2 and TRBJ1-5, with D maybe TRBD1 (6 bases). In germline, CDR1 is SGHTA, CDR2 FQGNSA. CDR3 length: 13 residues. The ends were cut back, 5 bases at V and 3 bases at J, with 8 bases in the middle. This chain's CDR3 is CASSRTANQPQHF. Written as DNA, the CDR3 is TGTGCCAGCAGCAGGACAGCCAATCAGCCCCAGCATTTT. The full variable domain, rest sourced from reference TRBV7-2 and TRBJ1-5, is GAGVSQSPSNKVTEKGKDVELRCDPISGHTALYWYRQSLGQGLEFLIYFQGNSAPDKSGLPSDRFSAERTGGSVSTLTIQRTQQEDSAVYLCASSRTANQPQHFGDGTRLSIL.

The chain recombines TRBV5-1 with TRBJ2-7, with D tentatively TRBD2 (6 bases). Germline CDR1 and CDR2: SGHRS and YFSETQ. V was cut by 4 bases and J by 0 bases, with 14 bases left in between. This CDR3 spans 15 amino acids. CDR3 DNA: TGCGCCAGCAGCCTTTACGGGACTCACTCCTACGAGCAGTACTTC. The encoded protein is CASSLYGTHSYEQYF.

This rearrangement joins TRBV19 to TRBJ1-2; D is unresolved. CDR1 and CDR2 (germline): LNHDA, SQIVND (reference sequence). The CDR3 sequence is 16 residues long. Trimming shortened V by 1 base and J by 1 base, and 13 bases separated the two germline ends. The CDR3 region has the DNA TGTGCCAGTAGTATAGGGGTGACAATGAGTAACTATGGCTACACCTTC. It translates to CASSIGVTMSNYGYTF. Combining the CDR3 with reference TRBV19 and TRBJ1-2 gives the whole variable domain DGGITQSPKYLFRKEGQNVTLSCEQNLNHDAMYWYRQDPGQGLRLIYYSQIVNDFQKGDIAEGYSVSREKKESFPLTVTSAQKNPTAFYLCASSIGVTMSNYGYTFGSGTRLTVV.

The rearrangement links TRBV6-2 or TRBV6-3 to TRBJ2-7; D is possibly TRBD1 or TRBD2 (6 bases each). This CDR3 has 16 amino acids. Germline V gene data show CDR1 as MNHEY and CDR2 as SVGEGT. Trimming shortened V by 0 bases and J by 3 bases, and 15 bases separated the two germline ends. DNA for the CDR3: TGTGCCAGCAGTTACTCGGGATCCCGGGGGCTCTACGAGCAGTACTTC. Protein product: CASSYSGSRGLYEQYF.

V gene TRBV19 combines with J gene TRBJ2-2; D might be TRBD2 (7 bases). The germline CDR1 and CDR2 sequences are LNHDA and SQIVND (reference sequence). The CDR3 length is 16 residues. With 1 base removed from V and 2 bases from J, the gap between germline ends came to 11 bases. As DNA, the CDR3 is TGTGCCAGTAGTATAGGAGGGGGGGCTAACACCGGGGAGCTGTTTTTT. As protein: CASSIGGGANTGELFF.

This clone came up many times. The identical CDR3 is also encoded by other nucleotide sequences in the sample. V gene TRBV5-1 combines with J gene TRBJ2-1; the match to TRBD1 covers 10 bases. In germline, CDR1 is SGHRS, CDR2 YFSETQ. This CDR3 is built from 15 residues. The J segment lost 4 bases and the V segment lost 4 bases, leaving 5 bases of the junction unmatched. The CDR3 DNA is TGCGCCAGCAGCGCGAGGGACAGGGGTTACAATGAGCAGTTCTTC. Encoded protein: CASSARDRGYNEQFF.

The rearrangement uses TRBV27 and TRBJ1-5; D is unclear. This CDR3 is built from 15 residues. Germline loops: CDR1 MNHEY, CDR2 SMNVEV (reference sequence). The germline V and J ends were trimmed by 2 bases and 9 bases, with 17 bases remaining between them. The CDR3 coding sequence is TGTGCCAGCAGTTTACAATACCCCCCGGTGAGGCCCCAGCATTTT. Translated, it gives CASSLQYPPVRPQHF.

The V and J genes are TRBV5-8 and TRBJ2-2, with D maybe TRBD1 (6 bases). CDR1 SGHTS and CDR2 YDEGEE come from the germline V gene. The CDR3 runs 14 residues. V lost 5 bases, J lost 5 bases, and 13 bases lay in between. The CDR3 region is CASRRQVGTGELFF. In DNA form, the CDR3 reads TGTGCCAGCAGGCGACAGGTGGGGACCGGGGAGCTGTTTTTT. Supplemented by reference TRBV5-8 and TRBJ2-2, the full variable domain reads EAGVTQSPTHLIKTRGQQATLRCSPISGHTSVYWYQQALGLGLQFLLWYDEGEERNRGNFPPRFSGRQFPNYSSELNVNALELEDSALYLCASRRQVGTGELFFGEGSRLTVL.